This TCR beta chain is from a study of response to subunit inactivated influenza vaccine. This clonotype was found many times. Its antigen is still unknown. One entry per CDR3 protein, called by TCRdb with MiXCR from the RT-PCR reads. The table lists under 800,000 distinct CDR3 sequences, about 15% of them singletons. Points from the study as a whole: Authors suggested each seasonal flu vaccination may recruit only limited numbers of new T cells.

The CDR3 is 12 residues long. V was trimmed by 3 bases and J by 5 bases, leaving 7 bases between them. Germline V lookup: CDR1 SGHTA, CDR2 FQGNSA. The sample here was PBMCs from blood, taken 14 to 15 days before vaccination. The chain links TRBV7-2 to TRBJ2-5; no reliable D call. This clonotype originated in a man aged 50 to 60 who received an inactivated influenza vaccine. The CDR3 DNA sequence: TGTGCCAGCAGCTTGGGGTTTGAGACCCAGTACTTC. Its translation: CASSLGFETQYF.